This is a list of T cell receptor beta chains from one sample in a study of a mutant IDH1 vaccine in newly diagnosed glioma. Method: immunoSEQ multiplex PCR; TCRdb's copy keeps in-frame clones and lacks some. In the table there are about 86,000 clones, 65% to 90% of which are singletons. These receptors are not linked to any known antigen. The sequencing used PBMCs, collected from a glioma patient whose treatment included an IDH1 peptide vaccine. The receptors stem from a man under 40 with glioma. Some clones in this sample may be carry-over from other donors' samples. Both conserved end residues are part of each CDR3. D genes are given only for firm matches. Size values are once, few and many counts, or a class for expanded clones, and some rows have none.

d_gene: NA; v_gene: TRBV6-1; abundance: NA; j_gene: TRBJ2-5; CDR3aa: CASSDPGAIQETQYF; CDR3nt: TGTGCCAGCAGTGACCCAGGGGCTATCCAAGAGACCCAGTACTTC
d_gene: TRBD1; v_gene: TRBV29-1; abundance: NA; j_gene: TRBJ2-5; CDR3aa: CSAWDRGRYQETQYF; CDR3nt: TGCAGCGCCTGGGACAGGGGACGGTACCAAGAGACCCAGTACTTC
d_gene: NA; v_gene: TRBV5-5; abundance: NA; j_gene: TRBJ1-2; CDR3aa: CASSHNGAKNYGYTF; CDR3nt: TGTGCCAGCAGCCATAACGGGGCCAAAAACTATGGCTACACCTTC
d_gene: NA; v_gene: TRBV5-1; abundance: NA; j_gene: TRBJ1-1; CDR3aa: CASSPVGSLPMNTEAFF; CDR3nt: TGCGCCAGCAGCCCGGTGGGCAGTTTGCCCATGAACACTGAAGCTTTCTTT
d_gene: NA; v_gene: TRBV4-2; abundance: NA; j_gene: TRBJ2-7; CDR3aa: CASSQAETLTYEQYF; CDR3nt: TGTGCCAGCAGCCAAGCGGAGACACTGACCTACGAGCAGTACTTC
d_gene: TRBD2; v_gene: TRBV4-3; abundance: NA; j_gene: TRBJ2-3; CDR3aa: CASSQAPGLAADTQYF; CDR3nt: TGCGCCAGCAGCCAAGCCCCGGGACTAGCGGCAGATACGCAGTATTTT
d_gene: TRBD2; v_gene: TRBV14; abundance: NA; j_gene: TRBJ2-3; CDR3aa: CASSQDPAGGTQYF; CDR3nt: TGTGCCAGCAGCCAAGATCCGGCGGGGGGTACGCAGTATTTT
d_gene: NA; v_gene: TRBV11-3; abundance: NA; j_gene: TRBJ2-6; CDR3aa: CASSLERSSGANVLTF; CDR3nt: TGTGCCAGCAGCTTAGAGCGGAGCTCTGGGGCCAACGTCCTGACTTTC
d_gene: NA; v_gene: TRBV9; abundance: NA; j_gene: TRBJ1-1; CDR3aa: CASSATWTEAFF; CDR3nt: TGTGCCAGCAGTGCCACATGGACTGAAGCTTTCTTT
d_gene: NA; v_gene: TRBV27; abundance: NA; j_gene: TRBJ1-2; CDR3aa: CASRPTLNRERYGYTF; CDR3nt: TGTGCCAGCAGGCCGACTCTTAACAGGGAAAGGTATGGCTACACCTTC
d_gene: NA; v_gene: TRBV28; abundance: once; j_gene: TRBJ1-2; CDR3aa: CASSFRYPSNYGYTF; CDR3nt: TGTGCCAGCAGTTTCCGGTACCCCTCTAACTATGGCTACACCTTC
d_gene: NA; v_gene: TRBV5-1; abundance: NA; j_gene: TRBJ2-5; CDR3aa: CASSLAGAGQETQYF; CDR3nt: TGCGCCAGCAGCTTGGCGGGGGCAGGTCAAGAGACCCAGTACTTC
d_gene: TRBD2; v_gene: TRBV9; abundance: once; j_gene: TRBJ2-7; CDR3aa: CASSVVSGSGEQYF; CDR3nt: TGTGCCAGCAGCGTAGTTAGCGGGAGTGGCGAGCAGTACTTC
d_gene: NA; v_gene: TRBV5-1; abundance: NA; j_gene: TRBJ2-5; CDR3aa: CASSFAGNRQETQYF; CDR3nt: TGCGCCAGCAGCTTTGCAGGGAACCGCCAAGAGACCCAGTACTTC
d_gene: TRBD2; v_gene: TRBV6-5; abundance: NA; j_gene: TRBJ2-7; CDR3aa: CASSSLAGDYEQYF; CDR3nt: TGTGCCAGCAGCTCCTTGGCGGGAGACTACGAGCAGTACTTC
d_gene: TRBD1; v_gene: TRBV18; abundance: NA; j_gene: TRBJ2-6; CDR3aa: CASSPWAGGSGANVLTF; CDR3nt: TGTGCCAGCTCACCCTGGGCAGGGGGCTCTGGGGCCAACGTCCTGACTTTC
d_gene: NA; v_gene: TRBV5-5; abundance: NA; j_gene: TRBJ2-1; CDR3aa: CASSLDREQFF; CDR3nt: TGTGCCAGCAGCTTGGACCGTGAGCAGTTCTTC
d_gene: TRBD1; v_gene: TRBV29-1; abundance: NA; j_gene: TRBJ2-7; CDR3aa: CSVESPQGQGSYEQYF; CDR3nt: TGCAGCGTTGAAAGTCCCCAGGGACAGGGATCCTACGAGCAGTACTTC
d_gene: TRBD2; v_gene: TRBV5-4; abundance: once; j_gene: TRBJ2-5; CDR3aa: CASSLGLAGGQETQYF; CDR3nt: TGTGCCAGCAGCTTGGGTCTAGCGGGGGGTCAAGAGACCCAGTACTTC
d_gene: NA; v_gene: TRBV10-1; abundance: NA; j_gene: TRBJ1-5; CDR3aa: CASSESGRWLGNQPQHF; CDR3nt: TGCGCCAGCAGTGAGTCAGGCAGGTGGCTGGGCAATCAGCCCCAGCATTTT
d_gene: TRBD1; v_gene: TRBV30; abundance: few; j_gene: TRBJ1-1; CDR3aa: CAGIPGQGYMNTEAFF; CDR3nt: TGTGCCGGGATTCCGGGACAGGGGTATATGAACACTGAAGCTTTCTTT
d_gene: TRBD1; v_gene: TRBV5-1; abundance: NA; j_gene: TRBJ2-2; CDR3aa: CASSVGGTGVGGELFF; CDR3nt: TGCGCCAGCAGCGTAGGAGGGACAGGGGTCGGAGGGGAGCTGTTTTTT
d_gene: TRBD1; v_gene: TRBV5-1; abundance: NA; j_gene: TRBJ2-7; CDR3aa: CASSLGQGGQGKRNEQYF; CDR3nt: TGCGCCAGCAGCTTGGGACAGGGTGGGCAGGGTAAACGGAATGAGCAGTACTTC
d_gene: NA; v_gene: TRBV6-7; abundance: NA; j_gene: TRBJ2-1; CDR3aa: CASSTTQINPAFF; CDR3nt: TGTGCCAGCAGTACGACCCAAATAAACCCTGCGTTCTTC
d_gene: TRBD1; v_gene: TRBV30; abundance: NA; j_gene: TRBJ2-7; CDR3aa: CAWSTGTVASYEQYF; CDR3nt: TGTGCCTGGAGTACCGGGACAGTAGCCTCCTACGAGCAGTACTTC
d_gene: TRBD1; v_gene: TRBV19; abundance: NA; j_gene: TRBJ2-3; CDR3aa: CASSLGTGDPTDTQYF; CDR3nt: TGTGCCAGTAGTCTTGGGACAGGGGACCCCACAGATACGCAGTATTTT
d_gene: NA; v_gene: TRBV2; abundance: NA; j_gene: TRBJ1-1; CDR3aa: CASSDHLKWGHPDTEAFF; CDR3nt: TGTGCCAGCAGTGACCACCTGAAATGGGGACATCCGGACACTGAAGCTTTCTTT